The 4 T cell receptor beta chains in this list originate from one sample, sequenced in a study of CD8 T cells in ankylosing spondylitis. Study findings and constraints: Several highly homologous variants made up a TCR beta motif, and this motif appeared characteristic of ankylosing spondylitis blood.

MiXCR, applied by TCRdb to the 5' RACE reads, yields one record per CDR3 protein. This sample yields about 510,000 distinct CDR3 sequences, of which roughly 5% are seen a single time; approximately 3.5% belongs to the top ten. Antigens of these TCRs are unknown. The sequencing sample was made of blood, either unsorted or a sorted T cell fraction (not recorded which). These receptors originate from a male donor with ankylosing spondylitis.

In this sample, this clonotype turned up many times. The genes are TRBV9 and TRBJ1-1; no clear D. V dropped 0 bases and J dropped 3 bases, with 6 bases sitting between them. The CDR3 runs to 13 residues. Germline CDR1 reads SGDLS; CDR2 reads YYNGEE. CDR3 sequence (DNA): TGTGCCAGCAGCGTAGGCCTAGACACTGAAGCTTTCTTT. Its protein is CASSVGLDTEAFF.

This clonotype was counted many times. V gene TRBV4-3 combines with J gene TRBJ2-3, with no clear D. V was shortened by 1 base and J by 5 bases, with 10 bases between the two germline ends. The CDR3 totals 14 residues. Germline values: CDR1 LGHNA, CDR2 YSLEER. DNA for the CDR3: TGCGCCAGCAGCCAAGTACTGGGCCTAGATACGCAGTATTTT. As protein: CASSQVLGLDTQYF.

This clonotype was detected many times. The chain combines TRBV6-2 or TRBV6-3 with TRBJ2-7; 13 bases match TRBD2. Trimming at V came to 6 bases and at J to 3 bases, leaving 5 bases not matched to a gene. CDR1 MNHEY and CDR2 SVGEGT come from the germline V gene. CDR3 length: 15 residues. Here the CDR3 DNA reads TGTGCCAGCAGCACGGGACTAGCGGGGAACTACGAGCAGTACTTC. It codes for CASSTGLAGNYEQYF.

This clonotype occurred many times. V and J are TRBV5-1 and TRBJ1-1; 7 bases fit TRBD1. V was clipped by 4 bases and J by 4 bases; unmatched bases: 4. This CDR3 has 13 residues. CDR1 SGHRS and CDR2 YFSETQ come from the germline V gene. CDR3 sequence: CASSATGATEAFF. CDR3 in DNA: TGCGCCAGCAGCGCAACAGGGGCCACTGAAGCTTTCTTT.